This is a list of T cell receptor beta chains from one sample in a study of blood T cell repertoires in COVID-19. The protocol was immunoSEQ multiplex PCR, while the TCRdb copy is restricted to in-frame clones and leaves out a portion. The profile shows fewer than 35,000 clones, about 92% of them singletons. The sample was peripheral blood. The receptors shown here come from an older man with active or convalescent COVID-19. Each CDR3 is given with its conserved first and last residue. A D gene is named only where the DNA matches it firmly. Size tells how often a clone was seen (once, few, many) or the class of an expanded clone, and some rows leave it out.

NA	TRBJ1-3	NA	TRBV18	CASSPQQTVTGNTIYF	TGTGCCAGCTCACCACAACAGACAGTCACGGGAAACACCATATATTTT
NA	TRBJ2-1	NA	TRBV14	CASSRRFGTYNEQFF	TGTGCCAGCAGCCGCCGATTTGGCACCTACAATGAGCAGTTCTTC
TRBD1	TRBJ1-4	NA	TRBV6-6	CASSPQGRKDEKLFF	TGTGCCAGCAGTCCACAGGGGAGAAAGGATGAAAAACTGTTTTTT
NA	TRBJ1-1	NA	TRBV25-1	CASIGGGLEAFF	TGTGCCAGCATCGGGGGGGGGCTTGAAGCTTTCTTT
NA	TRBJ2-2	NA	TRBV2	CASSPGSTSWNTGELFF	TGTGCCAGCAGTCCAGGAAGCACTAGCTGGAACACCGGGGAGCTGTTTTTT
NA	TRBJ2-7	NA	TRBV29-1	CSVGWQNSYEQYF	TGCAGCGTTGGATGGCAGAACTCCTACGAGCAGTACTTC
NA	TRBJ1-1	NA	TRBV15	CATSREAGGSLGTEAFF	TGTGCCACCAGCAGAGAGGCGGGGGGTAGCCTCGGGACTGAAGCTTTCTTT
TRBD2	TRBJ2-5	NA	TRBV7-2	CASSRSGGAGETQYF	TGTGCCAGCAGCCGCAGCGGGGGGGCCGGTGAGACCCAGTACTTC
NA	TRBJ1-1	NA	TRBV12-3/TRBV12-4	CASSFPRHTEAFF	TGTGCCAGCAGTTTCCCCAGGCACACTGAAGCTTTCTTT
TRBD1	TRBJ2-5	NA	TRBV7-9	CASSRTGRETQYF	TGTGCCAGCAGCCGGACAGGGAGGGAGACCCAGTACTTC
NA	TRBJ1-1	few	TRBV5-1	CASSQQYMNTEAFF	TGCGCCAGCAGCCAACAGTACATGAACACTGAAGCTTTCTTT
NA	TRBJ2-2	few	TRBV10-1	CAPRPGRNTGELFF	TGCGCCCCTCGGCCCGGGAGGAACACCGGGGAGCTGTTTTTT
NA	TRBJ1-4	NA	TRBV4-3	CASSQDFRTATNEKLFF	TGCGCCAGCAGCCAAGACTTTAGGACAGCAACTAATGAAAAACTGTTTTTT
NA	TRBJ1-4	NA	TRBV3-1/TRBV3-2	CASSLRLPPSAGRTNEKLFF	TGTGCCAGCAGCCTCCGGCTGCCCCCTTCCGCAGGGCGAACTAATGAAAAACTGTTTTTT
NA	TRBJ2-2	NA	TRBV29-1	CSVEGGASSGELFF	TGCAGCGTTGAAGGGGGCGCATCGTCCGGGGAGCTGTTTTTT
NA	TRBJ2-5	NA	TRBV11-2	CASSSWTVGGETQYF	TGTGCCAGCAGCTCTTGGACAGTTGGGGGAGAGACCCAGTACTTC
TRBD1	TRBJ2-4	few	TRBV14	CASSQELGQAAIQYF	TGTGCCAGCAGCCAAGAATTGGGACAGGCGGCCATTCAGTACTTC
NA	TRBJ2-5	NA	TRBV11-3	CASSLGGGYEETQYF	TGTGCCAGCAGCTTAGGAGGTGGCTACGAAGAGACCCAGTACTTC
TRBD1	TRBJ1-3	NA	TRBV18	CASSPRTGEGNTIYF	TGTGCCAGCTCACCAAGGACAGGGGAAGGAAACACCATATATTTT
NA	TRBJ1-6	NA	TRBV6-6	CASSNGQFNSPLHF	TGTGCCAGCAGTAACGGACAGTTTAATTCACCCCTCCACTTT
NA	TRBJ2-6	NA	TRBV4-3	CASSRAGAESGANVLTF	TGCGCCAGCAGCCGCGCGGGGGCAGAATCTGGGGCCAACGTCCTGACTTTC
TRBD1	TRBJ1-1	few	TRBV6-5	CASRGQSRTEAFF	TGTGCCAGCAGGGGACAGAGCCGCACTGAAGCTTTCTTT
TRBD1	TRBJ1-1	NA	TRBV29-1	CSAGQGDAEAFF	TGCAGCGCGGGACAGGGTGACGCTGAAGCTTTCTTT
TRBD1	TRBJ2-6	NA	TRBV7-3	CASSPTGSGANVLTF	TGTGCCAGCAGTCCGACAGGGTCTGGGGCCAACGTCCTGACTTTC
TRBD1	TRBJ1-2	NA	TRBV9	CASSAEDRARYGYTF	TGTGCCAGCAGCGCAGAGGACAGGGCCCGGTATGGCTACACCTTC
NA	TRBJ1-2	NA	TRBV2	CASGSYGYTF	TGTGCCAGCGGGAGCTATGGCTACACCTTC
NA	TRBJ1-5	NA	TRBV20-1	CSASLGSHIGNQPQHF	TGCAGTGCTAGTTTGGGGAGCCATATCGGTAATCAGCCCCAGCATTTT
NA	TRBJ2-2	NA	TRBV4-3	CASSHGQNTGELFF	TGCGCCAGCAGCCACGGACAGAACACCGGGGAGCTGTTTTTT
TRBD1	TRBJ2-7	NA	TRBV27	CASSPGTGIHEQYF	TGTGCCAGCAGTCCCGGGACAGGGATCCACGAGCAGTACTTC
TRBD1	TRBJ1-4	NA	TRBV7-2	CASSTPPGQGVKLFF	TGTGCCAGCAGCACCCCACCGGGACAGGGAGTAAAACTGTTTTTT
TRBD1	TRBJ1-1	NA	TRBV9	CASSDTGDTEAFF	TGTGCCAGCAGCGACACAGGGGACACTGAAGCTTTCTTT
NA	TRBJ1-1	NA	TRBV27	CASSHMGAGSPVTEAFF	TGTGCCAGCAGTCACATGGGGGCGGGTAGTCCCGTAACTGAAGCTTTCTTT
NA	TRBJ1-3	NA	TRBV3-1/TRBV3-2	CASSQWILGQSSGNTIYF	TGTGCCAGCAGCCAATGGATTCTGGGGCAGTCCTCTGGAAACACCATATATTTT
TRBD2	TRBJ2-1	once	TRBV14	CASSLLTSGGLVEQFF	TGTGCCAGCAGCCTTTTGACTAGCGGGGGGTTAGTCGAGCAGTTCTTC
TRBD1	TRBJ2-2	NA	TRBV19	CASSPRQGRFTGELFF	TGTGCCAGTAGTCCTCGACAGGGGCGATTCACCGGGGAGCTGTTTTTT
TRBD1	TRBJ1-1	NA	TRBV11-2	CASSLAMTGSAEAFF	TGTGCCAGCAGCTTAGCGATGACAGGGTCGGCTGAAGCTTTCTTT
NA	TRBJ1-1	NA	TRBV4-1	CASSHKRETEAFF	TGCGCCAGCAGCCATAAAAGGGAGACTGAAGCTTTCTTT
TRBD2	TRBJ2-3	NA	TRBV5-5	CASSQLATDTQYF	TGTGCCAGCAGCCAACTAGCGACAGATACGCAGTATTTT
NA	TRBJ1-6	NA	TRBV6-5	CASSYGPDNSPLHF	TGTGCCAGCAGTTACGGGCCAGACAATTCACCCCTCCACTTT
NA	TRBJ2-3	few	TRBV5-1	CASRHSGKGDTQYF	TGCGCCAGCAGACACTCTGGCAAGGGGGATACGCAGTATTTT
NA	TRBJ1-5	NA	TRBV24-1	CATSPNGVHQPQHF	TGTGCCACCAGTCCCAACGGGGTCCATCAGCCCCAGCATTTT
NA	TRBJ1-1	NA	TRBV6-2/TRBV6-3	CASSPWAGNTEAFF	TGTGCCAGCAGCCCGTGGGCAGGGAACACTGAAGCTTTCTTT
NA	TRBJ1-1	NA	TRBV10-3	CAIARGDTEAFF	TGTGCCATCGCTCGGGGGGACACTGAAGCTTTCTTT
TRBD2	TRBJ2-1	NA	TRBV9	CASSSRGESYNEQFF	TGTGCCAGCAGCTCGCGGGGGGAATCCTACAATGAGCAGTTCTTC
NA	TRBJ2-3	NA	TRBV5-4	CASSFELGGADTQYF	TGTGCCAGCAGCTTCGAGCTAGGGGGGGCAGATACGCAGTATTTT
TRBD2	TRBJ2-3	NA	TRBV9	CASSVAGGITDTQYF	TGTGCCAGCAGCGTAGCGGGGGGGATCACAGATACGCAGTATTTT